This T cell receptor beta chain was documented in a study of blood T cells in healthy people across ages. A sample-barcoded 5' primer and a J-beta primer mix were used in a second PCR of roughly 6 to 11 cycles. TCRdb reanalysed the 5' RACE reads using MiXCR and keeps one entry per CDR3 protein. The table records hundreds of thousands of distinct CDR3 sequences, around 29% of them present only once. The germline gives CDR1 SGHTA, CDR2 FQGTGA. The CDR3 runs 15 residues. Sequences were obtained from blood. The V gene is TRBV7-3, the J gene TRBJ2-5; 11 nucleotides align to TRBD2. The J call may be incorrect, as the DNA end agrees better with TRBJ2-1. This clonotype originated in a woman aged 65 to 85 in good health. The CDR3 reads CASSKTSGTYNEQFF. In DNA, the CDR3 is TGTGCCAGCAGCAAGACTAGCGGGACCTACAATGAGCAGTTCTTC.